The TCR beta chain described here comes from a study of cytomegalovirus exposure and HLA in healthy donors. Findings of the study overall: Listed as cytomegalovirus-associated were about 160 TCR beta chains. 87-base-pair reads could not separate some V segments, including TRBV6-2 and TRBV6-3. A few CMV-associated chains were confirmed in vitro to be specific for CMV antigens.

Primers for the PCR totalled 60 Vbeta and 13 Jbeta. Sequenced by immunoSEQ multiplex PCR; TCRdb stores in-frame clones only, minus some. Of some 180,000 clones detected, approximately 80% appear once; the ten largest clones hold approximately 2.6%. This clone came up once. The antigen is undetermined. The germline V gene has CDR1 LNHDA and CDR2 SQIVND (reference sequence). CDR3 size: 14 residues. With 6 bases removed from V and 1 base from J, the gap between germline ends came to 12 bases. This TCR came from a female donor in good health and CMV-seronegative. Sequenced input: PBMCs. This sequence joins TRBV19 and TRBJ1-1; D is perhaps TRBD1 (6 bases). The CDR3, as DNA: TGTGCCAGTAGGACCCGGACAGCGAACACTGAAGCTTTCTTT. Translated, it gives CASRTRTANTEAFF.